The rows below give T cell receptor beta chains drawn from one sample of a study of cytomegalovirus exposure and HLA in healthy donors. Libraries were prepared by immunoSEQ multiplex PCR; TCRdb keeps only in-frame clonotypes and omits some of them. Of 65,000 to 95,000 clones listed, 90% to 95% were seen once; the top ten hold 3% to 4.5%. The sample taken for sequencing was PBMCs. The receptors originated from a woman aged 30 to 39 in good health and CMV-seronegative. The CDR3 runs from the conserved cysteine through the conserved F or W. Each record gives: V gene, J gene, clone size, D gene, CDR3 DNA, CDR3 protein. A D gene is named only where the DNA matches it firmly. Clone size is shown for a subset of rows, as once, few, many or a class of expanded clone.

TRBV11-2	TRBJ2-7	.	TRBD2	TGTGCCAGCAGCCTAACGATCTCCCAGACTAGCGTCTCCTACGAGCAGTACTTC	CASSLTISQTSVSYEQYF
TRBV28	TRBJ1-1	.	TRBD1	TGTGCCAGCAGTAGAGGGGGCTCCGGGAACACTGAAGCTTTCTTT	CASSRGGSGNTEAFF
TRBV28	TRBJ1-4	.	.	TGTGCCAGCACCCCGGGGGGCAGGGAAGAAAAACTGTTTTTT	CASTPGGREEKLFF
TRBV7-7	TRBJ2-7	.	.	TGTGCTAGCAGCTTGGAGGCTAGCGTCTCCTACGAGCAGTACTTC	CASSLEASVSYEQYF
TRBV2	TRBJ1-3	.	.	TGTGCCAGCAGACCACAAGTCATTCGTCGTTCTGGAAACACCATATATTTT	CASRPQVIRRSGNTIYF
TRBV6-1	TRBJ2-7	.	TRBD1	TGTGCCAGCAGTGACAGGGGGCTGACCTACGAGCAGTACTTC	CASSDRGLTYEQYF
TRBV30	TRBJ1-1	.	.	TGTGCCTGGAATAAAGGGAGGAACACTGAAGCTTTCTTT	CAWNKGRNTEAFF
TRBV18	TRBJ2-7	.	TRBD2	TGTGCCAGCTCACCCCGGGACTATACCTACGAGCAGTACTTC	CASSPRDYTYEQYF
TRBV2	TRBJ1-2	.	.	TGTGCCAGCAGTTCAGCCTCGGGTATGACCTATGGCTACACCTTC	CASSSASGMTYGYTF
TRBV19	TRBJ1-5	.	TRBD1	TGTGCCAGTAGTCCGGGACAGGGCGCCAATCAGCCCCAGCATTTT	CASSPGQGANQPQHF
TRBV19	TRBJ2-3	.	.	TGTGCCAGTAGCGACCCCGGGGGAGGACCCACAGATACGCAGTATTTT	CASSDPGGGPTDTQYF
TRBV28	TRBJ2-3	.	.	TGTGCCAGCAGTTTCTCCCACAGGGAGCGTTATTTT	CASSFSHRERYF
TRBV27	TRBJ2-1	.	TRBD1	TGTGCCAGCAGTGGAGGGACAGGGACGAACAATGAGCAGTTCTTC	CASSGGTGTNNEQFF
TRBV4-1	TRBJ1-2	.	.	TGCGCCAGCAGCCAAGAAAAGCAGGGCAACTATGGCTACACCTTC	CASSQEKQGNYGYTF
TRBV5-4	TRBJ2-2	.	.	TGTGCCAGCAGCTTGGGTATCACCGGGGAGCTGTTTTTT	CASSLGITGELFF
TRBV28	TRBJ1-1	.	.	TGTGCCAGCAGTTCACGGTTCGCTTTCTTT	CASSSRFAFF
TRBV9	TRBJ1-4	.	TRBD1	TGTGCCAGCAGCGCCGACAGGGGGTTGGGTGAAAAACTGTTTTTT	CASSADRGLGEKLFF
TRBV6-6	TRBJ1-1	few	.	TGTGCCAGCAGGCCAGGGGAACTGAACACTGAAGCTTTCTTT	CASRPGELNTEAFF
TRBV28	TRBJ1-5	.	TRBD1	TGTGCCAGCTTTGCTACAGGGGCTCCCCATCAGCCCCAGCATTTT	CASFATGAPHQPQHF
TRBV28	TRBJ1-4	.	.	TGTGCCAGCAGTTCCCCGCGTACTAATGAAAAACTGTTTTTT	CASSSPRTNEKLFF
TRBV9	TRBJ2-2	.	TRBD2	TGTGCCAGCACCACGGGACTAGCGGGGGCCAACACCGGGGAGCTGTTTTTT	CASTTGLAGANTGELFF
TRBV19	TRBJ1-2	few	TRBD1	TGTGCCAGTAGTATAGCCGCAGGGGGCTATGGCTACACCTTC	CASSIAAGGYGYTF
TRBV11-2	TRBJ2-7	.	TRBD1	TGTGCCAGCAGCTCTCAGGGGGCGTCGTACGAGCAGTACTTC	CASSSQGASYEQYF
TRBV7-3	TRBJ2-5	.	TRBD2	TGTGCCAGCAGCTTTAGCGGGGGTTTCCAAGAGACCCAGTACTTC	CASSFSGGFQETQYF
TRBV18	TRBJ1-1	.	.	TGTGCCAGCTCACTGGCGGAGATGAACACTGAAGCTTTCTTT	CASSLAEMNTEAFF
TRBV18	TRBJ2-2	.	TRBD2	TGTGCCAGCTCACCATCAGGGCTAGCGGGATCTAACACCGGGGAGCTGTTTTTT	CASSPSGLAGSNTGELFF
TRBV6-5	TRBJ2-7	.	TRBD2	TGTGCCAGCAGCCCGATCGGGAGGTACGAGCAGTACTTC	CASSPIGRYEQYF
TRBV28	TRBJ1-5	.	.	TGTGCCAGCAGTTTAAGACAGGTAGTGAGAGGCAATCAGCCCCAGCATTTT	CASSLRQVVRGNQPQHF
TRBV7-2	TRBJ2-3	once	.	TGTGCCAGCAGCTTAGCGCGCGGGGGCCTCGATACGCAGTATTTT	CASSLARGGLDTQYF
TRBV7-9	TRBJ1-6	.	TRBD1	TGTGCCAGCAGCGACAGGGGGGTTTCACCCCTCCACTTT	CASSDRGVSPLHF
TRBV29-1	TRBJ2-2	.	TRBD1	TGCAGCGGGGTAAAGACAGGGAACGCCGGGGAGCTGTTTTTT	CSGVKTGNAGELFF
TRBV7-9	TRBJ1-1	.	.	TGTGCCAGCAGGCAGGTCGGGAGGACTGAAGCTTTCTTT	CASRQVGRTEAFF
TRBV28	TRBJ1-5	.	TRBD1	TGTGCCAGCAGTCCGACAGGGGAGGTCAATCAGCCCCAGCATTTT	CASSPTGEVNQPQHF
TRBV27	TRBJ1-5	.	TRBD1	TGTGCCAGCAGTTCCGCCGGGACAGGGTGGCATCAGCCCCAGCATTTT	CASSSAGTGWHQPQHF
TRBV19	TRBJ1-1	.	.	TGTGCCAGTAGTATGGAGAGACAGGTGCGGACTGAAGCTTTCTTT	CASSMERQVRTEAFF
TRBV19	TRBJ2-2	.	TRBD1	TGTGCCAGTATCCCGAACAGGGGGCTTGTAGCCGGGGAGCTGTTTTTT	CASIPNRGLVAGELFF
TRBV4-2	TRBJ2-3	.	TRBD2	TGTGCCAGCAGCCAAGAAGCTAGCGGGAGCGGGTTTGAGGATACGCAGTATTTT	CASSQEASGSGFEDTQYF
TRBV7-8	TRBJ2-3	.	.	TGTGCCAGCAGCTCCCTAGCCGCAGAGGGAGATACGCAGTATTTT	CASSSLAAEGDTQYF
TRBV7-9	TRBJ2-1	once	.	TGTGCCAGCAGCTCGATGGGGTGGGACAAAGGGTACAATGAGCAGTTCTTC	CASSSMGWDKGYNEQFF
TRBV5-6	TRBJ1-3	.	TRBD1	TGTGCCAGCAGCCAAGGGACAGTCAACACCATATATTTT	CASSQGTVNTIYF